The present T cell receptor beta chain was sequenced within a study of shared clonotypes between healthy human individuals. The authors sequenced unsorted PBMC DNA on ten immunoSEQ deep assay plates. Original analysis: Junction-only sequences produced by ImmunoSEQ had no quality scores, so filtering differed. Some clones are missing from TCRdb's copy, which holds only in-frame ones; the method was immunoSEQ multiplex PCR. V and J calls and clone size come straight from that table; D and trimming were deduced from the DNA. In the table there are some 500,000 clones, over 60% of which are singletons. This clone was seen just once. Antigen: not known. The donor cohort consisted entirely of Caucasian adults residing in Nashville, Tennessee. Regarding the study as a whole: Having only a few donors restricted how much genetic and exposure-history diversity was captured.

The trim removed 5 bases at V and 7 bases at J, leaving 6 bases unmatched. Germline assignment: CDR1 MDHEN and CDR2 SYDVKM. The CDR3 loop spans 14 amino acids. The sample taken for sequencing was PBMCs. The chain is built from TRBV28 and TRBJ2-1, with TRBD2 identical over 9 bases. The receptor was isolated from a middle-aged woman in good health. Some clones in this sample may be carry-over from other donors' samples. The CDR3 region has the DNA TGTGCCAGCAGTCCCTTTCTAGCGGGGAATGAGCAGTTCTTC. As protein: CASSPFLAGNEQFF.